The T cell receptor beta chain under discussion was sequenced for a study of blood T cell repertoires in COVID-19. Germline assignment: CDR1 SGHNT and CDR2 YENEEA. J lost 5 bases, V lost 8 bases, and 21 bases had no gene match. This CDR3 comprises 18 residues. Profiled with immunoSEQ multiplex PCR; TCRdb holds only in-frame clones, not every one. The repertoire holds 75,000 to 100,000 clones, 87% seen once, with 15% to 20% in the top ten. This rearrangement joins TRBV11-3 to TRBJ2-1; 7 bases map to TRBD2. The TCR sequence derives from a human donor in a cohort sampled during active COVID-19. The specimen sequenced was peripheral blood. CDR3 loop: CASELNILGGSSDNEQFF. The CDR3 region has the DNA TGTGCCAGCGAGCTTAATATACTCGGCGGGAGTTCAGACAATGAGCAGTTCTTC.